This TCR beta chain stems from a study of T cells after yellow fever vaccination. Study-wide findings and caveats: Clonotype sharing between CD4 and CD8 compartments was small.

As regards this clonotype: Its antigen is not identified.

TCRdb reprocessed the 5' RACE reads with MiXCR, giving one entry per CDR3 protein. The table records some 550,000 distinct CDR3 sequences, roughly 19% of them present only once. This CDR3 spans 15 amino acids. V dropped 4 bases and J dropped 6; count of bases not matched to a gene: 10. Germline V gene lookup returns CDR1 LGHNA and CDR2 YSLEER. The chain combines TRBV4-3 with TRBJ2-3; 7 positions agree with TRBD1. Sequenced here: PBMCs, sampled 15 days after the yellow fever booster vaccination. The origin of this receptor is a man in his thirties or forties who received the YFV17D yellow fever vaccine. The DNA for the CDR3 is TGCGCCAGCAGCCCCGGGACAGACTCCCGGGATACGCAGTATTTT. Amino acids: CASSPGTDSRDTQYF.